This T cell receptor beta chain came from a study of shared clonotypes between healthy human individuals. Naive CD8 cells lacked CD45RO and underwent positive selection for CCR7, leaving out terminally differentiated effector memory CD45RA+ cells. The protocol was immunoSEQ multiplex PCR, while the TCRdb copy is restricted to in-frame clones and leaves out a portion. This sample has about 2 million clones, with about 95% found just once. V was clipped by 7 bases and J by 2 bases, with 12 bases between them. The CDR3 totals 14 residues. CDR1 MNHEY and CDR2 SMNVEV come from the germline V gene (reference sequence).

This TCR was recovered from a man younger than 35 in good health. The sample consisted of naive CD8+ T cells sorted from blood. This rearrangement joins TRBV27 to TRBJ1-5; the D is unclear. The CDR3 spells CASTTIGGNQPQHF. The CDR3 bases are TGTGCCAGCACCACAATCGGGGGCAATCAGCCCCAGCATTTT.